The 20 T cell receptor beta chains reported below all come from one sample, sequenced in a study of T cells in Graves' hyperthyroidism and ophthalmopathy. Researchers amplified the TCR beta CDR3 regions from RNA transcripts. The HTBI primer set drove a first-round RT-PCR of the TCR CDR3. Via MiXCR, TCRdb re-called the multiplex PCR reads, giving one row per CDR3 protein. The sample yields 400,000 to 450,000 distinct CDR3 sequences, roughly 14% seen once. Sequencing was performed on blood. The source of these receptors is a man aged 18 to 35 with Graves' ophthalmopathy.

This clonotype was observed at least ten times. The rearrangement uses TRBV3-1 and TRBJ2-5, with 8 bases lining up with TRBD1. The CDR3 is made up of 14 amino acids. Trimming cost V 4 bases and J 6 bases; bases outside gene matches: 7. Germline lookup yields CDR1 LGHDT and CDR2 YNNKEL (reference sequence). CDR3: CASSPDRATKTQYF. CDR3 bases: TGTGCCAGCAGCCCGGACAGGGCTACTAAGACCCAGTACTTC.

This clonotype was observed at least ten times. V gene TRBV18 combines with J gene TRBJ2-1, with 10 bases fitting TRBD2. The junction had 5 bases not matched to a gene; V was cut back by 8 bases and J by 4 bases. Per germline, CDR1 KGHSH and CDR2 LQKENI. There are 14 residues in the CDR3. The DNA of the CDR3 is TGTGCCAGCCACCGGACTAGCGGATACAATGAGCAGTTCTTC. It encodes CASHRTSGYNEQFF.

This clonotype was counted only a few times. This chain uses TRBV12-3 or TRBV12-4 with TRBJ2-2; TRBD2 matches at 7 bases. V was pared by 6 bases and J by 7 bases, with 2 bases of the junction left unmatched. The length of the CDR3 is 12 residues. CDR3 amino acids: CASRTGGGELFF. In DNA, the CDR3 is TGTGCCAGCAGAACGGGGGGCGGGGAGCTGTTTTTT.

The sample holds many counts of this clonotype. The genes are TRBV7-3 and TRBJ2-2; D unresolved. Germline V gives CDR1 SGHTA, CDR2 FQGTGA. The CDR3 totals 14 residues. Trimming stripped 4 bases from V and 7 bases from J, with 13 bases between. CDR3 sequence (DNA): TGTGCCAGCAGCTCCCCCCCTTCCTACGGGGAGCTGTTTTTT. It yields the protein CASSSPPSYGELFF.

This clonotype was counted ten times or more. The CDR3 DNA is TGCAGTGCCCGGCGGGAGTTGGGCACAGATACGCAGTATTTT. Translation: CSARRELGTDTQYF. The chain couples TRBV20-1 to TRBJ2-3; TRBD2 matches at 7 bases. The V gene's germline CDR1 is DFQATT and CDR2 SNEGSKA (reference sequence). CDR3 length: 14 residues. V was clipped by 6 bases and J by 1 base; unmatched bases: 7.

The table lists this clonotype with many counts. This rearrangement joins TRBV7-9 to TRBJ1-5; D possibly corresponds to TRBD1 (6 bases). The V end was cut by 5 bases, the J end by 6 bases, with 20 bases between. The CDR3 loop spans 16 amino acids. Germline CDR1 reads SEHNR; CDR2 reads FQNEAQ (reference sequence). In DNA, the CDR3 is TGTGCCAGCAGCCTAGACAGGTGGGGAGTAGGTCAGCCCCAGCATTTT. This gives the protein CASSLDRWGVGQPQHF.

The CDR3 loop reads CASSQRTVVYNEQFF. The CDR3, as DNA: TGCGCCAGCAGCCAACGCACGGTAGTCTACAATGAGCAGTTCTTC. This chain connects TRBV4-1 to TRBJ2-1; D ambiguous. The V gene lost 2 bases and the J gene lost 3 bases, with 11 bases spanning the gap. Germline CDR1 is MGHRA and CDR2 is YSYEKL. CDR3 size: 15 residues.

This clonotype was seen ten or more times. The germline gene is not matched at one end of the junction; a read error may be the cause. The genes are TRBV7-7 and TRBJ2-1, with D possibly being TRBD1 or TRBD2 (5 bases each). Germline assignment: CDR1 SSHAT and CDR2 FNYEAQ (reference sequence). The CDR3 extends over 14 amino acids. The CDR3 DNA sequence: TGTGCTAGCAGTTCCCTCTTCGGGGCGGGTGAGCAGTTCTTC. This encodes CASSSLFGAGEQFF.

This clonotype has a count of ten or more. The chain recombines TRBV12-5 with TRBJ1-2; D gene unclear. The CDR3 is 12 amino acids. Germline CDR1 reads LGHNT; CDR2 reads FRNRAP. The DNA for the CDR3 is TGTGCCGAGGGAGCCCAGCGAGGAGGCTACACCTTC. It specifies CAEGAQRGGYTF.

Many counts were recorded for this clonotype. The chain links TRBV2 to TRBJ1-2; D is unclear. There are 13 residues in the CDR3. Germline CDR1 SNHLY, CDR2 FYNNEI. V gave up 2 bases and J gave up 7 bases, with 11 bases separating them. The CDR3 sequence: CASSEQADSGYTF. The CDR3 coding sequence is TGTGCCAGCAGTGAACAGGCAGACTCTGGCTACACCTTC.

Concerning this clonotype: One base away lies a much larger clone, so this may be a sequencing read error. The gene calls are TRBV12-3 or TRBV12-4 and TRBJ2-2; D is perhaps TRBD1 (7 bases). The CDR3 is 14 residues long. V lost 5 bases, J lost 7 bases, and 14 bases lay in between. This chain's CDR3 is CASSKAGGIGELFF. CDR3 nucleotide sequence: TGTGCCAGCAGTAAGGCAGGGGGGATCGGGGAGCTGTTTTTT.

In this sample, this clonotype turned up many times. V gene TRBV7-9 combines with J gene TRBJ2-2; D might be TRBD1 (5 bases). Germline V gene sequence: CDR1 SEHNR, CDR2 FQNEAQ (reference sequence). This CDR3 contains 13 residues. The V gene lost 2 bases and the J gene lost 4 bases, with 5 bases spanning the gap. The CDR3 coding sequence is TGTGCCAGCAGCTTAACAGGCACCGGGGAGCTGTTTTTT. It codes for CASSLTGTGELFF.

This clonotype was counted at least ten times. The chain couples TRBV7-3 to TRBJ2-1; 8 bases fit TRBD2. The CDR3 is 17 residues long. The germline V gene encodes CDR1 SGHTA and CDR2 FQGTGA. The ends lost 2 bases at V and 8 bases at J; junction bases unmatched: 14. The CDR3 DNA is TGTGCCAGCAGCTTACTTGTCGGCCTAGCGGGTAGGGATGAGCAGTTCTTC. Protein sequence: CASSLLVGLAGRDEQFF.

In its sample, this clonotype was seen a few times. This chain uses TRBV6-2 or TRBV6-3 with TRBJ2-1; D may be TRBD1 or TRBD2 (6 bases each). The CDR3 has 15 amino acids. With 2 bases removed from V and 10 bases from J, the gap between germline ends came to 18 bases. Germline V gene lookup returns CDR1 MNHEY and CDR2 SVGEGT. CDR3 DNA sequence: TGTGCCAGCAGTTACGGTGGGGGGCTGCCAAGGGAGCAGTTCTTC. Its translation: CASSYGGGLPREQFF.

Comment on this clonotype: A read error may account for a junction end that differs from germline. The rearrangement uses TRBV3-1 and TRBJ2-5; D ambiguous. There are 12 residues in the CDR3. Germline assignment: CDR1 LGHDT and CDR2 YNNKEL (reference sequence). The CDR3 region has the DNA TGTACCAGCAGCCAAGGGTCGCAGACCCAGTACTTC. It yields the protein CTSSQGSQTQYF.

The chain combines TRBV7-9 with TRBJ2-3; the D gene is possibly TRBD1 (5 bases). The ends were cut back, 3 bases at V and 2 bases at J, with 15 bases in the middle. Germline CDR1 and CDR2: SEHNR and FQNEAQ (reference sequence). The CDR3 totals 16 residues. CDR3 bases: TGTGCCAGCAGCTTGGATGTGGGGCCGATCACAGATACGCAGTATTTT. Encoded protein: CASSLDVGPITDTQYF. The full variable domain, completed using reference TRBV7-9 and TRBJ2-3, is DTGVSQNPRHKITKRGQNVTFRCDPISEHNRLYWYRQTLGQGPEFLTYFQNEAQLEKSRLLSDRFSAERPKGSFSTLEIQRTEQGDSAMYLCASSLDVGPITDTQYFGPGTRLTVL.

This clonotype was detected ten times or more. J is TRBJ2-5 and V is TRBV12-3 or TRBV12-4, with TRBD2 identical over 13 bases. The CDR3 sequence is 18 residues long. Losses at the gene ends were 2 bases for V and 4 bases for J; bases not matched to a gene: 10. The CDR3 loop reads CASSLTSGGGALRETQYF. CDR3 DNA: TGTGCCAGCAGTTTAACTAGCGGGGGGGGTGCGCTTCGAGAGACCCAGTACTTC.

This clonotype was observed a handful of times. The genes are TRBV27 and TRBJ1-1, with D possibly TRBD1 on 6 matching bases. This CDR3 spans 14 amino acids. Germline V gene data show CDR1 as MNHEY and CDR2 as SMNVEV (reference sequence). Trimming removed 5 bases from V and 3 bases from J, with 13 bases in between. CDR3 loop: CASSKQGEDTEAFF. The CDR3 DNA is TGTGCCAGCAGTAAACAGGGCGAGGACACTGAAGCTTTCTTT.

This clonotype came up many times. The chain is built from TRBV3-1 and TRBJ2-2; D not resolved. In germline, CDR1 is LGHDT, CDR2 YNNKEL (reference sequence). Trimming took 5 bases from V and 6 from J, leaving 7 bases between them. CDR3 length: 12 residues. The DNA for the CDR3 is TGTGCCAGCAGCATAATAGCCGGGGAGCTGTTTTTT. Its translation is CASSIIAGELFF.

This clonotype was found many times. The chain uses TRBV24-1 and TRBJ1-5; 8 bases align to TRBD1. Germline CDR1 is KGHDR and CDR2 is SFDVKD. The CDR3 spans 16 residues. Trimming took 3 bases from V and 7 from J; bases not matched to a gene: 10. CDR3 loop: CATSDQTGTGTQPQHF. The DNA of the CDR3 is TGTGCCACCAGTGATCAGACCGGGACAGGTACCCAGCCCCAGCATTTT.